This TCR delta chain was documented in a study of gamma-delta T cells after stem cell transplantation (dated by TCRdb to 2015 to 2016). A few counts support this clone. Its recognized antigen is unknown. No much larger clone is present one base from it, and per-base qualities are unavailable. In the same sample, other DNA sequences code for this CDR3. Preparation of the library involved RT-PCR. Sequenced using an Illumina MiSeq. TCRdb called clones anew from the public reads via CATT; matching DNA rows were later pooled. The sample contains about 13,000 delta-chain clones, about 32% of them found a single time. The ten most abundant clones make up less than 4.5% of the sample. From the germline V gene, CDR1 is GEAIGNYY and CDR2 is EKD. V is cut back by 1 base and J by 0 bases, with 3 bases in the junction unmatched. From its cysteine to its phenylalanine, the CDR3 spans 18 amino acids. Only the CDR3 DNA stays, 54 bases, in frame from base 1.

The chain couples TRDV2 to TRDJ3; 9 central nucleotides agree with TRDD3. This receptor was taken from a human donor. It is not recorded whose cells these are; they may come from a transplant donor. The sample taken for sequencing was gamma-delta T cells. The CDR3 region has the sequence CACDTGGGYSWDTRQMFF. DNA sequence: TGTGCCTGTGACACTGGTGGGGGATACTCCTGGGACACCCGACAGATGTTTTTC.